This T cell receptor (beta chain) was identified during a study of blood T cell repertoires in COVID-19. Overall study: COVID-19 samples from acute and convalescent phases originated in the United States, Italy and Spain. PBMCs, B-cell-depleted T cells, or T cells provided the cDNA or gDNA that made up the material.

The CDR3 length is 15 residues. The germline V gene has CDR1 SGHAT and CDR2 FQNNGV. V lost 0 bases and J 0 bases, leaving 6 bases between the germline ends. Original processing notes: By means of reference gene primer amplification, nucleated cell counts were estimated. Assay used: immunoSEQ multiplex PCR; TCRdb lists only in-frame clones, some missing. Clone size and V and J calls were adopted from that table, with D and trimming inferred from the DNA. The sample has 90,000 to 100,000 clones, approximately 86% seen once. The receptor's source is a man aged 45-65 years with acute or convalescent COVID-19. The chain recombines TRBV11-2 with TRBJ2-1; the D is unclear. Sequencing used peripheral blood. The CDR3 here is CASSLEPGSYNEQFF. CDR3 DNA: TGTGCCAGCAGCTTAGAGCCAGGCTCCTACAATGAGCAGTTCTTC. Full variable domain (missing parts from reference TRBV11-2 and TRBJ2-1): EAGVAQSPRYKIIEKRQSVAFWCNPISGHATLYWYQQILGQGPKLLIQFQNNGVVDDSQLPKDRFSAERLKGVDSTLKIQPAKLEDSAVYLCASSLEPGSYNEQFFGPGTRLTVL.